One and the same sample provided the 19 T cell receptor beta chains below, sequenced in a study of control samples from healthy donors and cancer patients. Clones were read by immunoSEQ multiplex PCR, and TCRdb kept only the in-frame ones, dropping some. The table lists under 200,000 clones, approximately 92% of them singletons, with 4.1% in the top ten. The specimen sequenced was blood. The source of these receptors is a woman aged 60-75 years in good health.

This sequence joins TRBV19 and TRBJ2-7; 9 bases match TRBD1. The V gene end was trimmed by 3 bases and the J gene end by 2 bases; junction bases not matched to a gene: 5. Germline CDR1 reads LNHDA; CDR2 reads SQIVND (reference sequence). The CDR3 is 15 amino acids. The DNA for the CDR3 is TGTGCCAGTAGTATCCCGGGACAGGGTACCTACGAGCAGTACTTC. It yields the protein CASSIPGQGTYEQYF.

This chain links TRBV7-2 with TRBJ1-1, with D tentatively TRBD1 (5 bases). Germline values: CDR1 SGHTA, CDR2 FQGNSA. V lost 5 bases and J lost 3, with 16 bases in between. This CDR3 spans 15 amino acids. CDR3 bases: TGTGCCAGCAGCCTAACGGGACGGACCCACACTGAAGCTTTCTTT. Protein product: CASSLTGRTHTEAFF.

The chain has TRBV7-6 and TRBJ2-1; possible D gene TRBD2, 6 bases. Trimming cost V 0 bases and J 4 bases, with 13 bases left between them. The V gene's germline CDR1 is SGHVS and CDR2 FNYEAQ. The CDR3 consists of 16 residues. The CDR3 here is CASSLAEGFRYNEQFF. The CDR3 DNA reads as TGTGCCAGCAGCTTAGCGGAGGGATTCCGTTACAATGAGCAGTTCTTC.

The chain combines TRBV7-2 with TRBJ1-1, with D possibly being TRBD1 (6 bases). This CDR3 comprises 12 residues. The V gene's germline CDR1 is SGHTA and CDR2 FQGNSA. Trimming took off 5 bases at V and 11 bases at J, with 15 bases between the two ends. This CDR3 reads CASSEQGMTAFF. The CDR3 DNA is TGTGCCAGCAGCGAACAGGGAATGACGGCTTTCTTT.

This clone was observed once. V usage is TRBV5-1 and J usage is TRBJ2-7; TRBD2 might be the D (5 bases). The CDR3 runs to 14 residues. The germline V gene has CDR1 SGHRS and CDR2 YFSETQ. V gave up 1 base and J gave up 6 bases, with 14 bases separating them. This CDR3 is CASSLPERDAEQYF. The CDR3 nucleotides are TGCGCCAGCAGCTTGCCCGAGAGGGATGCCGAGCAGTACTTC.

This clone was counted a single time. V gene TRBV18 combines with J gene TRBJ1-3; TRBD1 agrees at 7 bases. Trimming took 0 bases from V and 8 from J; bases not matched to a gene: 7. Germline V gene data show CDR1 as KGHSH and CDR2 as LQKENI. The CDR3 has 15 residues. The CDR3 sequence: CASSPPGQSRDTIYF. The CDR3 DNA reads TGTGCCAGCTCACCACCGGGACAGTCTCGGGACACCATATATTTT.

The V call is TRBV25-1, the J call TRBJ1-6; 8 nucleotides match TRBD1. Looked up from germline, CDR1 is MGHDK and CDR2 is SYGVNS. With 0 bases clipped from V and 8 bases from J, the junction kept 0 bases outside the gene matches. The CDR3 has 14 amino acids. The CDR3 loop is CASSEYRGHSPLHF. The CDR3 coding sequence is TGTGCCAGCAGTGAATACAGGGGGCATTCACCCCTCCACTTT.

This rearrangement joins TRBV19 to TRBJ1-2; D may be TRBD1 (5 bases). Trimming removed 3 bases at V and 5 bases at J, with 10 bases between. This CDR3 contains 13 residues. Germline V gives CDR1 LNHDA, CDR2 SQIVND (reference sequence). The CDR3, as DNA: TGTGCCAGTAGTATTGAGGCAGGGTATGGCTACACCTTC. It is translated as CASSIEAGYGYTF.

V and J are TRBV11-3 and TRBJ1-3; 7 bases map to TRBD1. This CDR3 has 15 residues. Trimming took 5 bases from V and 4 from J; bases not matched to a gene: 8. The germline gives CDR1 SGHNT, CDR2 YENEEA. CDR3 residues: CASSGRQGGGNTIYF. In DNA, the CDR3 is TGTGCCAGCAGCGGGCGACAGGGAGGGGGAAACACCATATATTTT.

This chain uses TRBV19 with TRBJ2-3, with D possibly TRBD2 on 7 matching bases. CDR1 and CDR2 from the germline V gene are LNHDA and SQIVND (reference sequence). The V end lost 7 bases, the J end lost 1 base, and 15 bases lay between the germline ends. The CDR3 has 15 amino acids. The CDR3: CASIPQGGGTDTQYF. For the CDR3, the DNA is TGTGCCAGTATTCCACAGGGAGGGGGCACAGATACGCAGTATTTT.

This chain joins TRBV18 and TRBJ2-1; 11 nucleotides line up with TRBD2. The CDR3 totals 16 residues. Looked up from germline, CDR1 is KGHSH and CDR2 is LQKENI. V was clipped by 6 bases and J by 4 bases; unmatched bases: 8. CDR3 bases: TGTGCCAGCTCCCAAACTGGACTAGCGGGTTACAATGAGCAGTTCTTC. Protein: CASSQTGLAGYNEQFF.

The chain links TRBV11-2 to TRBJ1-2; D is ambiguous. CDR3 size: 13 residues. V was trimmed by 5 bases and J by 2 bases, leaving 9 bases between them. CDR1 is SGHAT, CDR2 FQNNGV, per germline. Here the CDR3 reads CASSPFGNYGYTF. CDR3 DNA: TGTGCCAGCAGCCCCTTCGGGAACTATGGCTACACCTTC.

The rearrangement joins TRBV27 to TRBJ1-4; no firm D call. V was cut by 8 bases and J by 7 bases, with 11 bases left in between. Germline CDR1 MNHEY, CDR2 SMNVEV (reference sequence). This CDR3 has 12 residues. In DNA form, the CDR3 reads TGTGCCAGCGGCCAAAGGGTTGAAAAACTGTTTTTT. It encodes CASGQRVEKLFF. The whole variable domain, filled in from reference TRBV27 and TRBJ1-4, reads EAQVTQNPRYLITVTGKKLTVTCSQNMNHEYMSWYRQDPGLGLRQIYYSMNVEVTDKGDVPEGYKVSRKEKRNFPLILESPSPNQTSLYFCASGQRVEKLFFGSGTQLSVL.

The CDR3 bases are TGCGCCAGCAGCCAAGGATGGCGGGCTAGAGGGTATAGTTTCACTGAAGCTTTCTTT. It specifies CASSQGWRARGYSFTEAFF. V and J are TRBV4-3 and TRBJ1-1; unclear D gene. Looked up from germline, CDR1 is LGHNA and CDR2 is YSLEER. CDR3 length: 19 amino acids. V lost 1 base and J 4 bases, leaving 25 bases between the germline ends.

The table lists this clone with a few counts. The gene calls are TRBV29-1 and TRBJ2-2, with D possibly being TRBD1 (5 bases). Trimming removed 7 bases from V and 4 bases from J, with 7 bases in between. The germline V gene has CDR1 SQVTM and CDR2 ANQGSEA. The CDR3 contains 11 residues. The CDR3 DNA reads TGCAGCGGACAGCTCACCGGGGAGCTGTTTTTT. Its translation is CSGQLTGELFF.

This clone was recorded only once. V is TRBV5-1 and J is TRBJ1-1; D perhaps matches TRBD1 (6 bases). The CDR3 sequence is 14 residues long. The germline V gene has CDR1 SGHRS and CDR2 YFSETQ. V dropped 4 bases and J dropped 3 bases, with 13 bases sitting between them. The CDR3 here is CASSRLQGDTEAFF. For the CDR3, the DNA is TGCGCCAGCAGCCGACTACAGGGCGACACTGAAGCTTTCTTT.

This chain links TRBV5-4 with TRBJ1-3; D may be TRBD1 (5 bases). The V end was cut by 1 base, the J end by 4 bases, with 6 bases between. Germline loops: CDR1 SGHNT, CDR2 YYREEE (reference sequence). The CDR3 consists of 13 residues. The CDR3 DNA is TGTGCCAGCAGCTTGCCAGGGGGAAACACCATATATTTT. This translates into CASSLPGGNTIYF.

The V call is TRBV11-1, the J call TRBJ1-4; the D is unclear. The CDR3 loop spans 16 amino acids. V was shortened by 2 bases and J by 0 bases, with 10 bases between the two germline ends. Germline CDR1 and CDR2: SGHAT and FQDESV (reference sequence). CDR3 residues: CASSLMPPATNEKLFF. The CDR3 region has the DNA TGTGCCAGCAGCTTAATGCCGCCTGCAACTAATGAAAAACTGTTTTTT.

Written as DNA, the CDR3 is TGTGCCAGCAGCTTCGGACAGGGGCCTCCCTATAATTCACCCCTCCACTTT. It translates to CASSFGQGPPYNSPLHF. This sequence joins TRBV7-9 and TRBJ1-6, with 9 bases aligning to TRBD1. CDR1 SEHNR and CDR2 FQNEAQ come from the germline V gene (reference sequence). The CDR3 consists of 17 residues. V trimming: 3 bases; J trimming: 2 bases; junction bases outside the gene matches: 5.